These T cell receptor beta chains were read from a single sample in a study of T cell responses to AZD1222 COVID-19 vaccine. Using immunoSEQ multiplex PCR, the repertoire was profiled, and TCRdb retains in-frame clones only, with some absent. The data show about 110,000 clones, about four fifths seen once. The sequencing used peripheral blood, collected on day 0 of AZD1222 vaccination. The origin of the receptors is an adult in good health. Each CDR3 is given with its conserved first and last residue. D genes are given only for firm matches. Not every row has a clone size; where given, it reads once, few, many or a size class.

TRBJ2-1 | NA | NA | TRBV12-3/TRBV12-4 | TGTGCCAGCACCCAACGGGGTGAGCAGTTCTTC | CASTQRGEQFF
TRBJ1-2 | NA | TRBD1 | TRBV19 | TGTGCCAGTAGTTCCTCCCCGGGACAGGGCTATGGCTACACCTTC | CASSSSPGQGYGYTF
TRBJ1-2 | NA | NA | TRBV19 | TGTGCCAGTAGGCTGACGGGACCTAACTATGGCTACACCTTC | CASRLTGPNYGYTF
TRBJ1-4 | NA | NA | TRBV18 | TGTGCCAGCTCACCACGGGATAATGAAAAACTGTTTTTT | CASSPRDNEKLFF
TRBJ1-2 | once | TRBD1 | TRBV5-5 | TGTGCCAGCAGCCCTCAACAGGGGGTTGGCTATGGCTACACCTTC | CASSPQQGVGYGYTF
TRBJ1-1 | NA | NA | TRBV7-8 | TGTGCCAGCAGCACGAGAGGGGCCATGAACACTGAAGCTTTCTTT | CASSTRGAMNTEAFF
TRBJ1-3 | once | TRBD1 | TRBV28 | TGTGCCAGCAGTTCGCCGGGACAGGGCTCTGGAAACACCATATATTTT | CASSSPGQGSGNTIYF
TRBJ2-1 | NA | TRBD1 | TRBV19 | TGTGCCTCGGGGGGGGACAGGGGAAGTAATGAGCAGTTCTTC | CASGGDRGSNEQFF
TRBJ1-2 | NA | NA | TRBV6-5 | TGTGCCAGCAGTTACCCCGGGGGGGGCGGCTACACCTTC | CASSYPGGGGYTF
TRBJ2-1 | NA | TRBD2 | TRBV24-1 | TGTGCCACCAGTGATACCTACCGTTGGGGGGGTAATTCCTACAATGAGCAGTTCTTC | CATSDTYRWGGNSYNEQFF
TRBJ2-3 | NA | TRBD2 | TRBV5-1 | TGCGCCAGCAGCCCCGGGACTAGCGGGAACACAGATACGCAGTATTTT | CASSPGTSGNTDTQYF
TRBJ1-1 | NA | NA | TRBV5-1 | TGCGCCAGCATCGCGGATGGGGTCGCCACTGAAGCTTTCTTT | CASIADGVATEAFF
TRBJ2-3 | NA | TRBD2 | TRBV18 | TGTGCCAGCTCGCCGACTAGCGCCGTCCCCAATACGCAGTATTTT | CASSPTSAVPNTQYF
TRBJ1-2 | NA | NA | TRBV6-5 | TGTGCCAGCAGTCCTCCAGGGGTCCCTAACTATGGCTACACCTTC | CASSPPGVPNYGYTF
TRBJ1-6 | NA | NA | TRBV5-1 | TGCGCCAGCAGCTTGGGCATCCCCAACTATAATTCACCCCTCCACTTT | CASSLGIPNYNSPLHF
TRBJ2-5 | NA | TRBD1 | TRBV3-1/TRBV3-2 | TGTGCCAGCAGCAACCGGGACAGTTTAAAAGAGACCCAGTACTTC | CASSNRDSLKETQYF
TRBJ1-2 | NA | NA | TRBV28 | TGTGCCAGCACTAAACTTTTTATATTTGGCTACACCTTC | CASTKLFIFGYTF
TRBJ2-7 | few | NA | TRBV12-3/TRBV12-4 | TGTGCCAGCAGTCTCACTAGATCCTACGAGCAGTACTTC | CASSLTRSYEQYF
TRBJ2-6 | NA | NA | TRBV5-5 | TGTGCCAGCAGCTTGGCCGAGGGCCCTGGGGCCAACGTCCTGACTTTC | CASSLAEGPGANVLTF
TRBJ2-4 | NA | NA | TRBV7-2 | TGTGCCAGCACCACCTTAGCCAAAAACATTCAGTACTTC | CASTTLAKNIQYF
TRBJ1-2 | NA | NA | TRBV7-2 | TGTGCCAGCAGCTCGAGTACCGACTATGGCTACACCTTC | CASSSSTDYGYTF
TRBJ1-1 | NA | NA | TRBV6-5 | TGTGCCAGCAGCTTAACTCGGGGGAGTGAAGCTTTCTTT | CASSLTRGSEAFF
TRBJ2-1 | NA | TRBD2 | TRBV10-3 | TGTGCCATCAGTCTACGTACTAGCGGGACCCTAGACCGGAATGAGCAGTTCTTC | CAISLRTSGTLDRNEQFF
TRBJ1-5 | NA | TRBD1 | TRBV28 | TGTGCCAGCAGTTTAAGGACAGGGAACAATCAGCCCCAGCATTTT | CASSLRTGNNQPQHF